This paragraph covers one TCR beta chain sequence. In the study's own analysis: Estimated nucleated cell counts came from reference gene primer amplification. Sequencing used immunoSEQ multiplex PCR; TCRdb keeps in-frame clones, though not all of them. V and J calls and clone size are those listed in that table; D and trimming were worked out from the DNA. The sample records 120,000 or so clones, less than 75% being singletons. The data were obtained in a study of blood T cell repertoires in COVID-19. For the study at large: The study drew acute and convalescent COVID-19 samples from the United States, Italy and Spain. In each case, the material was cDNA or gDNA derived from T cells, B-cell-depleted T cells, or PBMCs.

The ends were cut back, 2 bases at V and 6 bases at J, with 8 bases in the middle. The CDR3 has 13 amino acids. Germline-derived CDR1 and CDR2 are MNHEY and SVGAGI. This sequence joins TRBV6-5 and TRBJ1-5, with no clear D. The sequence derives from a woman aged 55-70 years with acute or convalescent COVID-19. Sequencing was carried out using peripheral blood. Here the CDR3 reads CASSYERSQPQHF. The CDR3 DNA reads TGTGCCAGCAGTTACGAGAGAAGTCAGCCCCAGCATTTT.